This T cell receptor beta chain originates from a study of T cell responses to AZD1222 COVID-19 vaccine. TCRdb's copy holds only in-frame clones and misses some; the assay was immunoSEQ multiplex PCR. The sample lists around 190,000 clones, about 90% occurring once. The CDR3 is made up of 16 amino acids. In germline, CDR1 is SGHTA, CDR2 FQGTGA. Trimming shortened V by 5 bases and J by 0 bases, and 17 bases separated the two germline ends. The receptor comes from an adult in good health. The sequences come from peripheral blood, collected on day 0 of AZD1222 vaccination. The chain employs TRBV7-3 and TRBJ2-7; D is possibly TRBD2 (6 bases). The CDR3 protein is CASSRTGGLSSYEQYF. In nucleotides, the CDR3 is TGTGCCAGCAGCCGCACCGGAGGGCTTAGCTCCTACGAGCAGTACTTC.